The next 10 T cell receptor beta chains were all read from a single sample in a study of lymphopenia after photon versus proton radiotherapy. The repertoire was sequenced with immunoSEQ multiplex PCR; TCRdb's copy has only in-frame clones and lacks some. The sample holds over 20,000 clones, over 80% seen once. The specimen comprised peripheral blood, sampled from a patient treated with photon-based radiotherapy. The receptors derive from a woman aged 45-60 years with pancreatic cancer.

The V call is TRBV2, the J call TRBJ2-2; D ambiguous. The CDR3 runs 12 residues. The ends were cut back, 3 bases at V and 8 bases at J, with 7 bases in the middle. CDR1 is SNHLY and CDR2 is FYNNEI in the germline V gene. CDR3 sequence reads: CASSDPAGELFF. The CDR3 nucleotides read TGTGCCAGCAGTGACCCCGCTGGGGAGCTGTTTTTT.

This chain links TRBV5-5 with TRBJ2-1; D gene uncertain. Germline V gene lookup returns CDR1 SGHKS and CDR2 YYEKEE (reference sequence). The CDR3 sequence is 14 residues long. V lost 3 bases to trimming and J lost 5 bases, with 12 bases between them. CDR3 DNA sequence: TGTGCCAGCAGCTCCTCCTTGTCCCACAATGAGCAGTTCTTC. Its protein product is CASSSSLSHNEQFF.

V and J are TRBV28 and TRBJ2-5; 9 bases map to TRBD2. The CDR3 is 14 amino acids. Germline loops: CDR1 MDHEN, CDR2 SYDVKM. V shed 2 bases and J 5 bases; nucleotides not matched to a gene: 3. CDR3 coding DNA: TGTGCCAGCAGTTTAGCGGGGGGGGTGGAGACCCAGTACTTC. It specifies CASSLAGGVETQYF.

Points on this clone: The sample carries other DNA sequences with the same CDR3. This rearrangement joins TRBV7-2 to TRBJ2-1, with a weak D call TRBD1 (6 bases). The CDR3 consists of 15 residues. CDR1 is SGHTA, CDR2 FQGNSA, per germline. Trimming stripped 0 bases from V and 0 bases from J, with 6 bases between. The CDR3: CASSLARGSYNEQFF. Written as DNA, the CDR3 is TGTGCCAGCAGCTTAGCCAGGGGCTCCTACAATGAGCAGTTCTTC.

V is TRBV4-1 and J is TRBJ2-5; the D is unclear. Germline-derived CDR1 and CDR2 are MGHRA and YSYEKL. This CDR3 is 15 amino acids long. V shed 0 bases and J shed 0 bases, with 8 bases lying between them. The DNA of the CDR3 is TGCGCCAGCAGCCAAGATGCTCCCAACCAAGAGACCCAGTACTTC. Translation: CASSQDAPNQETQYF.

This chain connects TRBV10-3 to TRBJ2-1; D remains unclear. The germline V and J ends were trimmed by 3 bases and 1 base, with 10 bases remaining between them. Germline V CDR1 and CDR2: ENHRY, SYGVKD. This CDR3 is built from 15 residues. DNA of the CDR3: TGTGCCATCAGTGACTCAGGTGGTTCCTACAATGAGCAGTTCTTC. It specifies CAISDSGGSYNEQFF.

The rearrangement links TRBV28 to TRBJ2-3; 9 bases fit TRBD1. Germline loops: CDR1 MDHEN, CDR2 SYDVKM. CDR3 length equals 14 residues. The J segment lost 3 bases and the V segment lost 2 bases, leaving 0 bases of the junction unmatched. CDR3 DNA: TGTGCCAGCAGTTTAGGGACAGGGACAGATACGCAGTATTTT. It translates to CASSLGTGTDTQYF.

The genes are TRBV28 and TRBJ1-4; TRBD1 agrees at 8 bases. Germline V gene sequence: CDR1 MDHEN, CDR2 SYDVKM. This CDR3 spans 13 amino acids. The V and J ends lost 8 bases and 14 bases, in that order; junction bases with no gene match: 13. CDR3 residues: CASSPGQEFKLFF. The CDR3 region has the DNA TGTGCCAGCTCCCCGGGACAGGAGTTTAAGCTGTTTTTT.

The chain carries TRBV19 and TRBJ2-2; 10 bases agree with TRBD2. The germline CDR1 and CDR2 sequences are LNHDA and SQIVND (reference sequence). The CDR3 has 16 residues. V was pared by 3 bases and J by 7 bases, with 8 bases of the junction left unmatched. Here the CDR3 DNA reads TGTGCCAGTAGTATTCTAGCGGGAGAATTGTACGGGGAGCTGTTTTTT. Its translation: CASSILAGELYGELFF.

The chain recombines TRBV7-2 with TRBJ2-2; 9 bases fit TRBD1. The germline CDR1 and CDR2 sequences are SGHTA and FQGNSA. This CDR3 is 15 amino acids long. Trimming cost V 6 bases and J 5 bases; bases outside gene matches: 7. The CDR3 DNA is TGTGCCAGCAGGACGGGACAGGGCCGAACCGGGGAGCTGTTTTTT. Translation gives CASRTGQGRTGELFF.